The clone carrying this TCR beta chain was seen only once. Its matching antigen is unknown. This record comes from a study of neoadjuvant anti-PD-1 for oral cavity cancer. Study at large: Most patients had three to four biweekly doses of 3 mg/kg nivolumab before resection.

Broader study findings: Only a few patients per response group were TCR-analyzed; validation needed.

Only in-frame clones appear in the TCRdb table, and some are missing; sequencing was by immunoSEQ multiplex PCR. The sample lists more than 9,500 clones; 71% were seen once. The germline CDR1 and CDR2 sequences are MNHEY and SVGAGI. The CDR3 sequence is 15 residues long. The J segment lost 5 bases and the V segment lost 5 bases, leaving 11 bases of the junction unmatched. As to time point: after neoadjuvant nivolumab, at surgical resection. The material was PBMCs, obtained after nivolumab (anti-PD-1) treatment. This clonotype was obtained from a person between 35 and 79 years old with oral cavity squamous cell carcinoma. The chain joins TRBV6-5 to TRBJ2-5; 7 bases line up with TRBD1. The CDR3 nucleotides read TGTGCCAGCAGTCTAACCTCGACAGGGCGCGAGACCCAGTACTTC. As protein: CASSLTSTGRETQYF.